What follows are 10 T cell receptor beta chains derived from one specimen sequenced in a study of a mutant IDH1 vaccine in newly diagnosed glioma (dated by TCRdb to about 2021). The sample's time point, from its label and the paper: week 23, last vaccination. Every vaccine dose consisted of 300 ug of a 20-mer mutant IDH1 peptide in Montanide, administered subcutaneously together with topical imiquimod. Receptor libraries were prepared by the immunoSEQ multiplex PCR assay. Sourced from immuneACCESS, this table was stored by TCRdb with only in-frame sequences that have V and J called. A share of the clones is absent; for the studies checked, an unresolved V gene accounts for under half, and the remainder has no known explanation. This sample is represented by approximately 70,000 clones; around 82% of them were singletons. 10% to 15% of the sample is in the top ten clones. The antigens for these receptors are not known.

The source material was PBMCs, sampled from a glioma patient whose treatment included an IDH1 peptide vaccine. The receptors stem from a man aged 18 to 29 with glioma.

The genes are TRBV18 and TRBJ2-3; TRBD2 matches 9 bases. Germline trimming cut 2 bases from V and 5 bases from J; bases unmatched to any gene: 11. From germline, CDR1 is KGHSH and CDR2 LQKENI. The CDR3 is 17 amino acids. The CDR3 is CASSPGSAGGRGDTQYF. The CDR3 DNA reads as TGTGCCAGCTCACCAGGTTCCGCGGGAGGGCGGGGAGATACGCAGTATTTT.

CDR3 protein: CAWNGVGSRTYEQYF. As DNA, the CDR3 is TGTGCCTGGAACGGTGTGGGGTCTAGGACCTACGAGCAGTACTTC. The chain employs TRBV30 and TRBJ2-7, with D uncertain. Per germline, CDR1 GTSNPN and CDR2 SVGIG (reference sequence). This CDR3 is 15 amino acids long. Between the trimmed V and J ends, which lost 4 bases and 2 bases, there was a span of 18 bases.

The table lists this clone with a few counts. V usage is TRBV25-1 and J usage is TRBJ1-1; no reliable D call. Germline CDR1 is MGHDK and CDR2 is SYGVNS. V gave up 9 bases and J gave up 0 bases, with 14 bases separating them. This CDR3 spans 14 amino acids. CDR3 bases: TGTGCCAGTGCGATTGGCAGCATGAACACTGAAGCTTTCTTT. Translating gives CASAIGSMNTEAFF.

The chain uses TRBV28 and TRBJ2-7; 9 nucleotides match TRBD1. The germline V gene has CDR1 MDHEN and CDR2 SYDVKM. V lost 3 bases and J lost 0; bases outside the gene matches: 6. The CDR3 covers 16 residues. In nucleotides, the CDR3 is TGTGCCAGCAGTTTTGGATGGGGACAGGGCTCCTACGAGCAGTACTTC. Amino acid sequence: CASSFGWGQGSYEQYF.

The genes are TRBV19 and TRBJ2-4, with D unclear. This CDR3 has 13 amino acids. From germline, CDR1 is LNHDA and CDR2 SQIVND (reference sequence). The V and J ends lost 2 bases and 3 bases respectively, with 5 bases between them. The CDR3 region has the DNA TGTGCCAGTAGTATACCGGACAAAAACATTCAGTACTTC. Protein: CASSIPDKNIQYF.

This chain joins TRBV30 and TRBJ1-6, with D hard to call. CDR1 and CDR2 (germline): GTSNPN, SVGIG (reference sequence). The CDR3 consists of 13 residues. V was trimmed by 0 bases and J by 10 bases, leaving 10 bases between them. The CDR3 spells CAWSVLLRSPLHF. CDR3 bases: TGTGCCTGGAGTGTACTCCTCAGGTCACCCCTCCACTTT. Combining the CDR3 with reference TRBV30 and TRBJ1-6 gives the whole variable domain SQTIHQWPATLVQPVGSPLSLECTVEGTSNPNLYWYRQAAGRGLQLLFYSVGIGQISSEVPQNLSASRPQDRQFILSSKKLLLSDSGFYLCAWSVLLRSPLHFGNGTRLTVT.

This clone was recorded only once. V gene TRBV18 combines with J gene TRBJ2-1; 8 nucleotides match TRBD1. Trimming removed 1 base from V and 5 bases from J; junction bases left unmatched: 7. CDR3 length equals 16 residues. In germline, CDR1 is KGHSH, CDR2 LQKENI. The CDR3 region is CASSPQSGGRNNEQFF. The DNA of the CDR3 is TGTGCCAGCTCACCACAATCAGGGGGCCGGAACAATGAGCAGTTCTTC.

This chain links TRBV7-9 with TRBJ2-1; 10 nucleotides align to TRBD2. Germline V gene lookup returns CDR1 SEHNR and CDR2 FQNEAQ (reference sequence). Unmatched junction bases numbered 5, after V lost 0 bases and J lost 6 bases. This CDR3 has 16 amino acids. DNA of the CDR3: TGTGCCAGCAGCTTAGCGGCCCTAGCGGGAGTCAATGAGCAGTTCTTC. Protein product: CASSLAALAGVNEQFF.

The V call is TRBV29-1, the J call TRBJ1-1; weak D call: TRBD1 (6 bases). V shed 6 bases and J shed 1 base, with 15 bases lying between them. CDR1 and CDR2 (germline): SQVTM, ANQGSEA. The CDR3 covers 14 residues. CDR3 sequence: CSVALVQGNTEAFF. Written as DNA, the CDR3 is TGCAGCGTGGCGCTAGTACAGGGGAACACTGAAGCTTTCTTT.

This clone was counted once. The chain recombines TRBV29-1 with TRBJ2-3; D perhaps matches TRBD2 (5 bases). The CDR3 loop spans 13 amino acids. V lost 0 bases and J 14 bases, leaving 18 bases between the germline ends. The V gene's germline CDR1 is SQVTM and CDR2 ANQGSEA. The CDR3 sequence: CSVEDHTRGLRYF. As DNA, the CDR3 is TGCAGCGTTGAAGATCACACCCGGGGATTAAGGTATTTT.